One TCR beta chain is described in this entry. What it binds is unknown. The entry originates in a study of beta chain features in type 1 diabetes. For the study at large: Sorted cells from all samples, numbering 100 million to 120 million, were examined.

The study reverse transcribed the entire isolated RNA, so it sequenced expressed TCRB transcripts. Sequencing used immunoSEQ multiplex PCR; TCRdb keeps in-frame clones, though not all of them. The table lists tens of thousands of clones, roughly 31% of them singletons, with 0.45% in the top ten. The study's findings and limits: The naive, central memory and Treg TCRB repertoires of patients appeared to be more similar to one another than those of healthy donors.

CDR1 is MNHEY, CDR2 SVGAGI, per germline. Germline trimming cut 2 bases from V and 2 bases from J; bases unmatched to any gene: 2. CDR3 length equals 14 residues. The chain is built from TRBV6-5 and TRBJ1-1; the match to TRBD1 covers 7 bases. The sample comprised stem cell memory CD4+ T cells from blood. The TCR comes from a woman aged 18 to 35 in good health. CDR3 protein: CASSYGTANTEAFF. CDR3 DNA sequence: TGTGCCAGCAGTTACGGGACAGCCAACACTGAAGCTTTCTTT.